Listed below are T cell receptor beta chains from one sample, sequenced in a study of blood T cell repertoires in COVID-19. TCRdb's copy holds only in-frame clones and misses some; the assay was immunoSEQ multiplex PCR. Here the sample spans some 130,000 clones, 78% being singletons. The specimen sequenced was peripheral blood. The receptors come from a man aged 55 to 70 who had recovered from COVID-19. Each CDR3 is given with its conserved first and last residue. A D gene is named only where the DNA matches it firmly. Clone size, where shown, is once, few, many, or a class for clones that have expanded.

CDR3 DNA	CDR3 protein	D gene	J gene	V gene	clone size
TGTGCCAGCAGCCCCCAGGGGGGGATTTGGCGCGGGGGGCGGGCAGATACGCAGTATTTT	CASSPQGGIWRGGRADTQYF	-	TRBJ2-3	TRBV13	-
TGTGCCAGTCTCCCCTCCCCCGAGGGGGCTGAAGCTTTCTTT	CASLPSPEGAEAFF	-	TRBJ1-1	TRBV19	few
TGTGCCAGCAGCCCAGCTGATTTAGCGGGAGTTATAGATACGCAGTATTTT	CASSPADLAGVIDTQYF	TRBD2	TRBJ2-3	TRBV3-1/TRBV3-2	-
TGTGCCAGCAGCGTAGGAAACAGTCAAGAGACCCAGTACTTC	CASSVGNSQETQYF	-	TRBJ2-5	TRBV9	-
TGTGCTAGTGGTTTGGCACAAATCTATGGCTACACCTTC	CASGLAQIYGYTF	-	TRBJ1-2	TRBV12-5	-
TGTGCCAGCTCACTTGAAAGGGGTTGGAACACTGAAGCTTTCTTT	CASSLERGWNTEAFF	-	TRBJ1-1	TRBV18	-
TGTGCCAGCGGATTGGGACAGGGTATCGGCTACACCTTC	CASGLGQGIGYTF	TRBD1	TRBJ1-2	TRBV28	once
TGCGCCAGCAGCCCGGGACAGTCGTATGGCTACACCTTC	CASSPGQSYGYTF	TRBD1	TRBJ1-2	TRBV5-1	-
TGTGCCAGCAGTTTTACGGGCAATGAGCAGTTCTTC	CASSFTGNEQFF	-	TRBJ2-1	TRBV28	few
TGCGCCAGCAGCTTGTTTAGCGAGACCGGGGAGCTGTTTTTT	CASSLFSETGELFF	-	TRBJ2-2	TRBV5-1	-
TGTGCCAGCAGCTCTTCCGGAGGCCCGGGGGGAAACACCATATATTTT	CASSSSGGPGGNTIYF	-	TRBJ1-3	TRBV7-2	-
TGTGCCAGCAGCTTGCGTCTTGAGCAGTTCTTC	CASSLRLEQFF	-	TRBJ2-1	TRBV7-8	-
TGTGCTAGCAGCCCGATGACAGGGGGGAACACCGGGGAGCTGTTTTTT	CASSPMTGGNTGELFF	TRBD1	TRBJ2-2	TRBV7-7	-
TGTGCCAGCAGTCCGACAGGGGGGCTGGACACTGAAGCTTTCTTT	CASSPTGGLDTEAFF	TRBD1	TRBJ1-1	TRBV3-1/TRBV3-2	-
TGCGCCAGCAGCTTGGGGGGGACAGGGCCCAATGAGCAGTTCTTC	CASSLGGTGPNEQFF	TRBD1	TRBJ2-1	TRBV5-1	once
TGTGCCAGCAGCGTGGGGACAGGGAACACTGAAGCTTTCTTT	CASSVGTGNTEAFF	TRBD1	TRBJ1-1	TRBV9	-
TGCGCCAGCAGCCCTCGTAGCGGGACAACCGGGGAGCTGTTTTTT	CASSPRSGTTGELFF	TRBD2	TRBJ2-2	TRBV5-1	many
TGCAGCGTGGATACCGGGACAGGGGGCGGCGAGCAGTACTTC	CSVDTGTGGGEQYF	TRBD1	TRBJ2-7	TRBV29-1	-
TGTGCCAGCAGCTGGGGGCCGGGACTAGCGGCCCCCAGCACAGATACGCAGTATTTT	CASSWGPGLAAPSTDTQYF	TRBD2	TRBJ2-3	TRBV5-4	-
TGTGCCAGCAGCTTGTCCCGGGACAGGGGGCAGGAGGCCACCGGGGAGCTGTTTTTT	CASSLSRDRGQEATGELFF	TRBD1	TRBJ2-2	TRBV9	-
TGTGCCAGCACTAGCACAGATACGCAGTATTTT	CASTSTDTQYF	-	TRBJ2-3	TRBV6-4	-
TGTGCCAGCAGCTTGGGAGGGGGCAGGGCCCAGCATTTT	CASSLGGGRAQHF	TRBD1	TRBJ1-5	TRBV5-6	-
TGTGCCACCAGCAGAGATCGCGTACGGACCGGGGAGCTGTTTTTT	CATSRDRVRTGELFF	-	TRBJ2-2	TRBV15	-
TGTGCCAGCAGCGTATCAGGGCGGTTCAACACCGGGGAGCTGTTTTTT	CASSVSGRFNTGELFF	-	TRBJ2-2	TRBV9	-
TGTGCCAGCAGTTTGAGGTACGGGGGGCGAGATACGCAGTATTTT	CASSLRYGGRDTQYF	-	TRBJ2-3	TRBV27	-
TGTGCCAGCACGGTGGGGCCCTTGAACGAGCAGTACTTC	CASTVGPLNEQYF	-	TRBJ2-7	TRBV28	few
TGTGCCAGCAGTACGACCCGACAGCACACAGATACGCAGTATTTT	CASSTTRQHTDTQYF	-	TRBJ2-3	TRBV7-2	-
TGCGCCAGCAGCTTAACAGGGGGCACTGAAGCTTTCTTT	CASSLTGGTEAFF	TRBD1	TRBJ1-1	TRBV5-1	-